What follows are 21 T cell receptor beta chains derived from one specimen sequenced in a study of cytomegalovirus exposure and HLA in healthy donors (dated by TCRdb to about 2017). The method behind the library was the immunoSEQ multiplex PCR assay. For the multiplex PCR, a mixture combining 60 forward primers for TCR Vbeta segments and 13 reverse primers for TCR Jbeta segments was used. As stored in TCRdb, this immuneACCESS dataset retains in-frame rearrangements with V and J assigned. A fraction of the clones does not appear; measured against another copy, unresolved V genes explain less than half of the discrepancy, and the remainder lacks a known reason. Present in this sample are under 200,000 clones, roughly four fifths of which were seen just once. The ten largest make up approximately 1.3% of the sample. Sequencing input: PBMCs. These receptors all stem from a man in his sixties in good health and CMV-seronegative.

This clone was found once. This chain uses TRBV27 with TRBJ2-5; 14 nucleotides match TRBD2. The end of the DNA aligns better with TRBJ2-7, so the J call may be wrong. There are 15 residues in the CDR3. Germline CDR1 reads MNHEY; CDR2 reads SMNVEV (reference sequence). The CDR3 loop is CASSQGLAGVYEQYF. DNA for the CDR3: TGTGCCAGCAGTCAGGGACTAGCGGGAGTCTACGAGCAGTACTTC.

V and J are TRBV7-9 and TRBJ2-1; 9 bases line up with TRBD2. Germline-derived CDR1 and CDR2 are SEHNR and FQNEAQ (reference sequence). J lost 4 bases, V lost 2 bases, and 3 bases had no gene match. The CDR3 runs to 15 residues. CDR3 sequence (DNA): TGTGCCAGCAGCTTAAGCGGGGGGCCTTACAATGAGCAGTTCTTC. As protein: CASSLSGGPYNEQFF.

The chain uses TRBV28 and TRBJ1-4; 8 positions match TRBD1. V was pared by 5 bases and J by 7 bases, with 6 bases of the junction left unmatched. Germline lookup yields CDR1 MDHEN and CDR2 SYDVKM. The CDR3 loop spans 14 amino acids. This CDR3 is CASSPTGGGEKLFF. DNA of the CDR3: TGTGCCAGCAGTCCCACAGGGGGGGGTGAAAAACTGTTTTTT.

The V and J genes are TRBV7-8 and TRBJ2-1; possibly TRBD1 for D (7 bases). The CDR3 contains 18 residues. Between the trimmed V and J ends, which lost 5 bases and 5 bases, there was a span of 25 bases. Per the germline V gene, CDR1 is SGHVS and CDR2 is FQNEAQ. The CDR3 protein is CASSPRGQGGAVDNEQFF. CDR3 bases: TGTGCCAGCAGCCCAAGAGGTCAGGGGGGCGCGGTGGACAATGAGCAGTTCTTC.

The gene calls are TRBV10-3 and TRBJ2-7; 8 nucleotides line up with TRBD1. J lost 4 bases, V lost 6 bases, and 11 bases had no gene match. From germline, CDR1 is ENHRY and CDR2 SYGVKD. The CDR3 is 15 residues long. The CDR3 sequence: CAIRGYRDRWYEQYF. CDR3 nucleotides: TGTGCCATCAGGGGGTACCGGGACAGGTGGTACGAGCAGTACTTC.

This chain links TRBV7-2 with TRBJ2-1; 8 positions match TRBD2. The ends lost 5 bases at V and 5 bases at J; junction bases unmatched: 11. CDR1 is SGHTA, CDR2 FQGNSA, per germline. This CDR3 has 16 amino acids. Here the CDR3 reads CASSARGRGADNEQFF. The CDR3 bases are TGTGCCAGCAGCGCCCGGGGGCGGGGGGCAGACAATGAGCAGTTCTTC. Variable domain in full (rest from reference TRBV7-2 and TRBJ2-1): GAGVSQSPSNKVTEKGKDVELRCDPISGHTALYWYRQSLGQGLEFLIYFQGNSAPDKSGLPSDRFSAERTGGSVSTLTIQRTQQEDSAVYLCASSARGRGADNEQFFGPGTRLTVL.

The chain recombines TRBV28 with TRBJ2-7; D might be TRBD2 (6 bases). The germline gives CDR1 MDHEN, CDR2 SYDVKM. V was shortened by 6 bases and J by 5 bases, with 17 bases between the two germline ends. The CDR3 loop spans 14 amino acids. CDR3 region: CASRPLGGVHEQYF. The DNA of the CDR3 is TGTGCCAGCAGACCCCTCGGAGGGGTCCACGAGCAGTACTTC. Looking up the rest from reference TRBV28 and TRBJ2-7 gives the full variable domain: DVKVTQSSRYLVKRTGEKVFLECVQDMDHENMFWYRQDPGLGLRLIYFSYDVKMKEKGDIPEGYSVSREKKERFSLILESASTNQTSMYLCASRPLGGVHEQYFGPGTRLTVT.

DNA for the CDR3: TGCAGCGTTGAGCTAGCGGGAGGGAACGACAATGAGCAGTTCTTC. Translation: CSVELAGGNDNEQFF. V gene TRBV29-1 combines with J gene TRBJ2-1, with 12 nucleotides matching TRBD2. Germline V lookup: CDR1 SQVTM, CDR2 ANQGSEA. The V segment lost 3 bases and the J segment 5 bases; nucleotides outside the gene matches: 5. The CDR3 has 15 residues.

This clone turned up a few times. The CDR3 bases are TGTGCCAGCGGGCTAGCGGGACCCAATGAGCAGTTCTTC. Translation: CASGLAGPNEQFF. J is TRBJ2-1 and V is TRBV27; the match to TRBD2 covers 9 bases. Germline CDR1 MNHEY, CDR2 SMNVEV (reference sequence). CDR3 length: 13 amino acids. The trim removed 8 bases at V and 6 bases at J, leaving 5 bases unmatched.

This rearrangement joins TRBV2 to TRBJ2-5, with TRBD1 matching 8 bases. Germline trimming cut 6 bases from V and 1 base from J; bases unmatched to any gene: 7. The CDR3 spans 15 residues. The germline V gene encodes CDR1 SNHLY and CDR2 FYNNEI. This CDR3 reads CASRETGVGQETQYF. The CDR3 DNA is TGTGCCAGCAGAGAGACAGGGGTAGGCCAAGAGACCCAGTACTTC.

This clone was seen a single time. The identical CDR3 is also encoded by other nucleotide sequences in the sample. The chain combines TRBV19 with TRBJ2-5, with D possibly being TRBD1 (6 bases). This CDR3 has 14 residues. The V gene's germline CDR1 is LNHDA and CDR2 SQIVND (reference sequence). The V end lost 8 bases, the J end lost 5 bases, and 18 bases lay between the germline ends. The CDR3 is CASSFPGAGETQYF. The DNA of the CDR3 is TGTGCCAGTTCCTTCCCAGGGGCTGGGGAGACCCAGTACTTC.

This clone has more than one count but fewer than ten. The rearrangement uses TRBV19 and TRBJ2-1, with 9 positions matching TRBD2. Germline-derived CDR1 and CDR2 are LNHDA and SQIVND (reference sequence). The CDR3 runs 14 residues. Germline trimming cut 9 bases from V and 7 bases from J; bases unmatched to any gene: 10. Written as DNA, the CDR3 is TGTGCCAGCCGACGGCGGGAGGGGGCAAATGAGCAGTTCTTC. Translating it yields CASRRREGANEQFF.

The genes are TRBV7-9 and TRBJ2-7, with a tentative D call TRBD1 (6 bases). The germline V and J ends were trimmed by 1 base and 4 bases, with 17 bases remaining between them. This CDR3 is 16 amino acids long. CDR1 is SEHNR, CDR2 FQNEAQ, per germline (reference sequence). The chain's CDR3 is CASSLGGAQGKYEQYF. The CDR3 DNA reads TGTGCCAGCAGCTTAGGAGGCGCGCAGGGGAAGTACGAGCAGTACTTC.

In its sample, this clone was seen once. This rearrangement joins TRBV10-3 to TRBJ1-3, with unresolved D. The germline CDR1 and CDR2 sequences are ENHRY and SYGVKD. The CDR3 contains 15 residues. V gave up 3 bases and J gave up 0 bases, with 9 bases separating them. CDR3 loop: CAISDPRSSGNTIYF. The DNA for the CDR3 is TGTGCCATCAGTGACCCCCGGAGCTCTGGAAACACCATATATTTT.

This clone was detected a few times. This rearrangement joins TRBV6-5 to TRBJ2-3, with 9 bases aligning to TRBD1. The CDR3 runs to 15 residues. Germline V gene sequence: CDR1 MNHEY, CDR2 SVGAGI. V dropped 6 bases and J dropped 4; count of bases not matched to a gene: 8. This CDR3 is CASRLTGGWADTQYF. As DNA, the CDR3 is TGTGCCAGCAGATTAACAGGGGGCTGGGCAGATACGCAGTATTTT.

The CDR3 DNA sequence: TGTGCCAGCAGTTTATCGGACACTGAAGCTTTCTTT. Translated: CASSLSDTEAFF. J is TRBJ1-1 and V is TRBV28; D ambiguous. V dropped 1 base and J dropped 3 bases, with 3 bases sitting between them. The germline V gene has CDR1 MDHEN and CDR2 SYDVKM. The CDR3 is 12 amino acids.

This clone was seen more than once but under ten times. The chain links TRBV10-3 to TRBJ2-7; TRBD2 matches at 11 bases. Germline lookup yields CDR1 ENHRY and CDR2 SYGVKD. There are 15 residues in the CDR3. V shed 2 bases, J shed 3 bases, and the junction held 3 bases outside the gene matches. The CDR3: CAISEELAGVYEQYF. CDR3 in DNA: TGTGCCATCAGTGAGGAACTAGCGGGAGTCTACGAGCAGTACTTC.

This clone has a single count. The chain joins TRBV11-2 to TRBJ2-3, with D tentatively TRBD2 (5 bases). The CDR3 loop spans 14 amino acids. Per the germline V gene, CDR1 is SGHAT and CDR2 is FQNNGV. V dropped 5 bases and J dropped 4 bases, with 13 bases sitting between them. The CDR3 loop reads CASSALRGPDTQYF. In nucleotides, the CDR3 is TGTGCCAGCAGCGCCCTCCGAGGGCCAGATACGCAGTATTTT.

The chain couples TRBV11-2 to TRBJ1-6; tentative D call: TRBD1 (6 bases). Germline CDR1 is SGHAT and CDR2 is FQNNGV. The CDR3 covers 17 residues. Trimming left V 1 base short and J 9 bases short, with 19 bases between. The CDR3 protein is CASSLVAGANLLSPLHF. The CDR3, as DNA: TGTGCCAGCAGCTTAGTTGCAGGGGCTAACTTACTTTCACCCCTCCACTTT.

The V and J genes are TRBV7-6 and TRBJ2-3; D is unresolved. V lost 2 bases and J lost 6, with 12 bases in between. CDR1 SGHVS and CDR2 FNYEAQ come from the germline V gene. The CDR3 covers 14 residues. Written as DNA, the CDR3 is TGTGCCAGCAGCTTAAATCCCCAACTGGATACGCAGTATTTT. Protein sequence: CASSLNPQLDTQYF.

The chain recombines TRBV7-6 with TRBJ1-3; D gene unclear. Per the germline V gene, CDR1 is SGHVS and CDR2 is FNYEAQ. With 2 bases removed from V and 0 bases from J, the gap between germline ends came to 8 bases. The CDR3 is 15 residues long. The chain's CDR3 is CASSLQDSSGNTIYF. CDR3 DNA: TGTGCCAGCAGCTTACAGGATAGCTCTGGAAACACCATATATTTT.